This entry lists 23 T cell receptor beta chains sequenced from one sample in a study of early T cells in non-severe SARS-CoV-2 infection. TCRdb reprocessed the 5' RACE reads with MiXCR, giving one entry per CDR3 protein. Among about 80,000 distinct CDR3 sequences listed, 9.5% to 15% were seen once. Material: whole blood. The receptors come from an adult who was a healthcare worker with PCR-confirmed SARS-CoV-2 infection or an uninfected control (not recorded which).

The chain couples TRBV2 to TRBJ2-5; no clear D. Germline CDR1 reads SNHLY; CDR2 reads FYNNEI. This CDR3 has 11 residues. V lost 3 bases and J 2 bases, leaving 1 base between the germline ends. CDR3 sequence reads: CASSDQETQYF. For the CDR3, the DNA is TGTGCCAGCAGTGATCAAGAGACCCAGTACTTC.

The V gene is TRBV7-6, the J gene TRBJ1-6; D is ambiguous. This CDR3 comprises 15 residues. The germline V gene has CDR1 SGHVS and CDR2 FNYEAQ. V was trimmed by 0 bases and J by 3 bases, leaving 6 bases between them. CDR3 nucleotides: TGTGCCAGCAGCTTAGCAACAGTCTATAATTCACCCCTCCACTTT. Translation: CASSLATVYNSPLHF.

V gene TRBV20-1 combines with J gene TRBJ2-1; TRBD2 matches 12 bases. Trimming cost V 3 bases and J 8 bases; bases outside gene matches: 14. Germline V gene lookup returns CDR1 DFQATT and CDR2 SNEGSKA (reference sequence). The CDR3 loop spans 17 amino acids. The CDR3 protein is CSARFDIASGRAHEQFF. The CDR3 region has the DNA TGCAGTGCTAGGTTCGACATCGCTAGCGGGAGGGCCCATGAGCAGTTCTTC.

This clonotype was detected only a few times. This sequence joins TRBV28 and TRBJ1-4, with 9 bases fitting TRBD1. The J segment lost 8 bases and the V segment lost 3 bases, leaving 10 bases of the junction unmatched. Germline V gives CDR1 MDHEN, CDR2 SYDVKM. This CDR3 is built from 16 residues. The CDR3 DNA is TGTGCCAGCAGTTTTCCGCCGGGACAGGGTGAGGAAAAACTGTTTTTT. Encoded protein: CASSFPPGQGEEKLFF.

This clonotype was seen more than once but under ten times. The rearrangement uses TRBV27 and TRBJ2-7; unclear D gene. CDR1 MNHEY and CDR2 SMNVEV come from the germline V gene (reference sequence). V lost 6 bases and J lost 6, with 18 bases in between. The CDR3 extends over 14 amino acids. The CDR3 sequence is CASRTSGIWGEQYF. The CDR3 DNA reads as TGTGCCAGCAGGACTTCAGGAATATGGGGCGAGCAGTACTTC.

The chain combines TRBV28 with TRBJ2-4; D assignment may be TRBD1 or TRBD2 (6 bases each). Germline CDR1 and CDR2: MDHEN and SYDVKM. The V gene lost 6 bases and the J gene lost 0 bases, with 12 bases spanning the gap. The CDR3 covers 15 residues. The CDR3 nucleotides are TGTGCCAGCAGCCCCGGGGGCCAAGCCAAAAACATTCAGTACTTC. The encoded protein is CASSPGGQAKNIQYF.

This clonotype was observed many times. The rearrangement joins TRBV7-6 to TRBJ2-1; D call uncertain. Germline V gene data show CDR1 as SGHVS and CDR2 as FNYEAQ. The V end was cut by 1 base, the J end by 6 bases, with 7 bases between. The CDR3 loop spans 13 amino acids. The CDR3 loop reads CASSLGQINEQFF. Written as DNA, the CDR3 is TGTGCCAGCAGCTTAGGCCAGATCAATGAGCAGTTCTTC.

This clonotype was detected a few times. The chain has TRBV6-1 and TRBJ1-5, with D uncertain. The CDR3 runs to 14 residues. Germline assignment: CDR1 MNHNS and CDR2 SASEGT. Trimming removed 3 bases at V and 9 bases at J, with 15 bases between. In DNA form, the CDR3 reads TGTGCCAGCAGTGATCGGGCGGGCCAAGGGCCCCAGCATTTT. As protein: CASSDRAGQGPQHF.

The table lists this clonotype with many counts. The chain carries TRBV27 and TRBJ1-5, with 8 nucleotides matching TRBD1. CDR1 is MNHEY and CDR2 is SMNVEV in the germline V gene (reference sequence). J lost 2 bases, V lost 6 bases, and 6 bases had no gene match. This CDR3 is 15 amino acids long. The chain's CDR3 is CASSPRQGRNQPQHF. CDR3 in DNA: TGTGCCAGCAGCCCGAGACAGGGGCGCAATCAGCCCCAGCATTTT.

The chain's CDR3 is CASSPWARSGSSYEQYF. CDR3 nucleotide sequence: TGCGCCAGCAGCCCGTGGGCCCGTAGCGGGAGCTCCTACGAGCAGTACTTC. J is TRBJ2-7 and V is TRBV4-1; TRBD2 aligns across 9 bases. CDR1 is MGHRA, CDR2 YSYEKL, per germline. Trimming cost V 4 bases and J 0 bases; bases outside gene matches: 10. CDR3 length equals 17 residues.

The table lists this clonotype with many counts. CDR3 DNA sequence: TGTGCCAGCAGCTTAGAGCCAGGACCCGGGGAGACCCAGTACTTC. Encoded protein: CASSLEPGPGETQYF. This chain links TRBV7-9 with TRBJ2-5; D unresolved. The CDR3 runs to 15 residues. Germline V gene data show CDR1 as SEHNR and CDR2 as FQNEAQ (reference sequence). With 1 base removed from V and 5 bases from J, the gap between germline ends came to 14 bases.

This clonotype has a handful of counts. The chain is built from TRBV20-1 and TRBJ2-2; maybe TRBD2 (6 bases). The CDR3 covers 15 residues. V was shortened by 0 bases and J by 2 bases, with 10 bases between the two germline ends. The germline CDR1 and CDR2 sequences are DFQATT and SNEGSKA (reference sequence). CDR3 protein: CSARERDLNTGELFF. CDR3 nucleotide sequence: TGCAGTGCTAGAGAGCGGGACCTTAACACCGGGGAGCTGTTTTTT.

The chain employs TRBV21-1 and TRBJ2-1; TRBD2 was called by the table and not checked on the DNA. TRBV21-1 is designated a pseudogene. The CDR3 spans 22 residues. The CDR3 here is CASSKAWTSGSTSDPTYNEQFF. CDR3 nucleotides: TGTGCCAGCAGCAAAGCGTGGACTAGCGGGAGTACTTCGGACCCCACCTACAATGAGCAGTTCTTC.

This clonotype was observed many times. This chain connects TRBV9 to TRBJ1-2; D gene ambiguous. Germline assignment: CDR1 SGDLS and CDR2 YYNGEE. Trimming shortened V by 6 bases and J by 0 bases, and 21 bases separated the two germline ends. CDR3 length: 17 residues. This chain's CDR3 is CASTATSASAANYGYTF. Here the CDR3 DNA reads TGTGCCAGCACCGCCACTTCCGCTTCGGCTGCTAACTATGGCTACACCTTC. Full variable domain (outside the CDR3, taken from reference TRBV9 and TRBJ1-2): DSGVTQTPKHLITATGQRVTLRCSPRSGDLSVYWYQQSLDQGLQFLIQYYNGEERAKGNILERFSAQQFPDLHSELNLSSLELGDSALYFCASTATSASAANYGYTFGSGTRLTVV.

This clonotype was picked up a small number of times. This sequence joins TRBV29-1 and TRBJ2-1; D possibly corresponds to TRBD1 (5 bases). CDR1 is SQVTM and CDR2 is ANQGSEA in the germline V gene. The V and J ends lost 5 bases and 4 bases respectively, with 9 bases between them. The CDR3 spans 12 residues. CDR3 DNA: TGCAGCGTTTTAGGGGATTACAATGAGCAGTTCTTC. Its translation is CSVLGDYNEQFF.

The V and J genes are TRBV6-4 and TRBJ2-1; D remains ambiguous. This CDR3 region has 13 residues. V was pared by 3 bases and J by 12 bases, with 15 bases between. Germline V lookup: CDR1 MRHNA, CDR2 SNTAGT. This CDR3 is CASSESDLSRQFF. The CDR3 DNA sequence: TGTGCCAGCAGTGAATCGGACCTGAGCCGGCAGTTCTTC.

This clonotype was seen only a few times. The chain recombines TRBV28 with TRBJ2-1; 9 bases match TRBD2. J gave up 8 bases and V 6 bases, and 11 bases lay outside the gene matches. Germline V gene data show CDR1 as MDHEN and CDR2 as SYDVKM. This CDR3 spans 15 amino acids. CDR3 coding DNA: TGTGCCAGCAGCACCCCGGGACTAGCAAGTTATGAGCAGTTCTTC. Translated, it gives CASSTPGLASYEQFF.

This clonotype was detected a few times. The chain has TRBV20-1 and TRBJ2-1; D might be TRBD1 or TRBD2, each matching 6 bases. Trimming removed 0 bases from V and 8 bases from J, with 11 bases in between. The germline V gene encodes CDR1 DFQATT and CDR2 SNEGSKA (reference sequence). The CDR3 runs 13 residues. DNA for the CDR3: TGCAGTGCTAGAGAGGGGGGCCGGGATGAGCAGTTCTTC. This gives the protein CSAREGGRDEQFF.

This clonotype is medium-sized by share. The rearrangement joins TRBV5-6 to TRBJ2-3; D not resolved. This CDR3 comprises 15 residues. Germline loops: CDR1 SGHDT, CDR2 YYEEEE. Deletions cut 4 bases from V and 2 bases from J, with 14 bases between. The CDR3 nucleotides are TGTGCCAGCAGCAGCCCCTCCATCAACACAGATACGCAGTATTTT. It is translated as CASSSPSINTDTQYF. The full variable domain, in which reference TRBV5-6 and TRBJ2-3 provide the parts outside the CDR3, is DAGVTQSPTHLIKTRGQQVTLRCSPKSGHDTVSWYQQALGQGPQFIFQYYEEEERQRGNFPDRFSGHQFPNYSSELNVNALLLGDSALYLCASSSPSINTDTQYFGPGTRLTVL.

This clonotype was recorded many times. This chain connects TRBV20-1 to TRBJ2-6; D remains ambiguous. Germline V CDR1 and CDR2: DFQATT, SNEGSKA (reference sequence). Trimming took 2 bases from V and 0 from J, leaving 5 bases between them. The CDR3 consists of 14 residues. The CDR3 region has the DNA TGCAGTGCTAGATATGGCTCTGGGGCCAACGTCCTGACTTTC. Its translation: CSARYGSGANVLTF.

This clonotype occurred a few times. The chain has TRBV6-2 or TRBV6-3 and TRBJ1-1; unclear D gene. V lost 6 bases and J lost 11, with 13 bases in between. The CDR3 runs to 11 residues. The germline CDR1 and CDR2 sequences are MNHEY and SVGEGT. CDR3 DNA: TGTGCCAGCAGCCCCCCCCCGGGTGCTTTCTTT. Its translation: CASSPPPGAFF.

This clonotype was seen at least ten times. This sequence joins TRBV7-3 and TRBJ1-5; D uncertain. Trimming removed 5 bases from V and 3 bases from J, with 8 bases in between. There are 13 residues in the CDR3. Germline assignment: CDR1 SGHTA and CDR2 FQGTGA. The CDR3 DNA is TGTGCCAGCAGCCTCACGGCCAATCAGCCCCAGCATTTT. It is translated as CASSLTANQPQHF.

The CDR3 region has the DNA TGTGCCAGCAGCTCCGACCCAGCGGGAGTTAATACCGGGGAGCTGTTTTTT. Its protein product is CASSSDPAGVNTGELFF. V gene TRBV7-2 combines with J gene TRBJ2-2; 8 bases are a match to TRBD2. In germline, CDR1 is SGHTA, CDR2 FQGNSA. The CDR3 runs to 17 residues. Trimming cost V 4 bases and J 5 bases; bases outside gene matches: 12. The complete variable domain, with remaining parts taken from reference TRBV7-2 and TRBJ2-2, reads GAGVSQSPSNKVTEKGKDVELRCDPISGHTALYWYRQSLGQGLEFLIYFQGNSAPDKSGLPSDRFSAERTGGSVSTLTIQRTQQEDSAVYLCASSSDPAGVNTGELFFGEGSRLTVL.